This is a list of T cell receptor beta chains from one sample in a study of CD8 T cells in ankylosing spondylitis. TCRdb re-derived calls from the 5' RACE reads in MiXCR, one entry per CDR3 protein. The sample holds under 150,000 distinct CDR3 sequences; about an eighth are singletons and the top ten take 2.5% to 3.5%. The sample comprised blood, either unsorted or a sorted T cell fraction (not recorded which). Source of these receptors: a female donor with ankylosing spondylitis or in good health (not recorded which). The CDR3 runs from the conserved cysteine through the conserved F or W. A D gene is named only where the DNA matches it firmly. Not every row has a clone size; where given, it reads once, few, many or a size class.

.	TRBV12-3/TRBV12-4	.	13	TRBJ2-7	TGTGCCAGCAGCAGATACAACTCCTACGAGCAGTACTTC	CASSRYNSYEQYF
TRBD2	TRBV12-3/TRBV12-4	few	15	TRBJ2-5	TGTGCCAGCAGTCCCACTAGCGGGGGGGTCGAGACCCAGTACTTC	CASSPTSGGVETQYF
.	TRBV2	.	12	TRBJ2-3	TGTGCCAGTAGGGAACAGGCGGATACGCAGTATTTT	CASREQADTQYF
TRBD2	TRBV7-2	many	16	TRBJ2-7	TGTGCCAGCAGCTTAGTGAGCGGGACTGGGTCCTACGAGCAGTACTTC	CASSLVSGTGSYEQYF
.	TRBV29-1	.	13	TRBJ2-3	TGCAGCGTTGGAGGGTTCAGCACAGATACGCAGTATTTT	CSVGGFSTDTQYF
TRBD2	TRBV5-6	many	15	TRBJ2-3	TGTGCCAGCAGCTTACTAGCGGGATTCACAGATACGCAGTATTTT	CASSLLAGFTDTQYF
TRBD2	TRBV12-3/TRBV12-4	many	13	TRBJ2-7	TGTGCCAGCAGTCCGACTAGCGCAGACGAGCAGTACTTC	CASSPTSADEQYF
TRBD2	TRBV5-8	once	17	TRBJ2-7	TGTGCCAGCAGCCCGACTCCTCTAGCGGGGAGCTCCTACGAGCAGTACTTC	CASSPTPLAGSSYEQYF
.	TRBV20-1	few	13	TRBJ1-1	TGCAGTGCGAGGGGGGGGGCTAACACTGAAGCTTTCTTT	CSARGGANTEAFF
.	TRBV7-8	many	14	TRBJ2-3	TGTGCCAGCAGCTGGGGAGGCTCTACAGATACGCAGTATTTT	CASSWGGSTDTQYF
TRBD2	TRBV29-1	many	13	TRBJ2-3	TGCAGCGTTGAAGCGGGGGGGCGAGATACGCAGTATTTT	CSVEAGGRDTQYF
TRBD2	TRBV24-1	medium-sized	14	TRBJ2-1	TGTGCCACCAGTGCAGCTAGCGGGTCCAATGAGCAGTTCTTC	CATSAASGSNEQFF
.	TRBV5-1	many	14	TRBJ2-3	TGCGCCAGCAGCTCAGGACAGAGCACAGATACGCAGTATTTT	CASSSGQSTDTQYF
TRBD1	TRBV5-1	few	16	TRBJ2-2	TGCGCCAGCAGCGTCAATGGACAGGGGGCCGTCGGGGAGCTGTTTTTT	CASSVNGQGAVGELFF
.	TRBV5-1	many	15	TRBJ2-5	TGCGCCAGCAGCTTGGTCCTAGCCCAACAAGAGACCCAGTACTTC	CASSLVLAQQETQYF
.	TRBV2	few	15	TRBJ1-3	TGTGCCAGCAGTGGCGAGGGGTTCACTGGAAACACCATATATTTT	CASSGEGFTGNTIYF
.	TRBV10-3	many	11	TRBJ1-1	TGTGCCATCAGGGCAGAGAGTGAAGCTTTCTTT	CAIRAESEAFF
.	TRBV25-1	.	14	TRBJ2-1	TGTGCCAGCAGTGGGCAGCTACTAGCTAATGAGCAGTTCTTC	CASSGQLLANEQFF
TRBD1	TRBV29-1	few	12	TRBJ2-5	TGCAGCGTTAAAACAGGGGAAGAGACCCAGTACTTC	CSVKTGEETQYF
.	TRBV5-1	.	14	TRBJ2-2	TGCACCAGCGGGTCTAGCGCGAACACCGGGGAGCTGTTTTTT	CTSGSSANTGELFF
.	TRBV29-1	.	16	TRBJ2-1	TGCAGCGTTCGGAGACCAGGGTCCCATTCCTACAATGAGCAGTTCTTC	CSVRRPGSHSYNEQFF
.	TRBV6-6	few	13	TRBJ1-5	TGTGCCAGCGGAATAGCAAGCAATCAGCCCCAGCATTTT	CASGIASNQPQHF
.	TRBV20-1	.	12	TRBJ2-7	TGCAGTGCCCGTAGCGGAACCTACGAGCAGTACTTC	CSARSGTYEQYF
.	TRBV6-5	many	15	TRBJ1-1	TGTGCCAGCAGTTACTCGGCTGGGGGGGACACTGAAGCTTTCTTT	CASSYSAGGDTEAFF
.	TRBV12-3/TRBV12-4	many	14	TRBJ2-5	TGTGCCAGCAGCCGCGGACTGGACCAAGAGACCCAGTACTTC	CASSRGLDQETQYF
.	TRBV7-3	few	13	TRBJ2-5	TGTGCCAGCAGCCTTAGCTATAAAGAGACCCAGTACTTC	CASSLSYKETQYF
TRBD1	TRBV7-2	many	15	TRBJ2-7	TGTGCCAGCAGCCGCGGGACAGGGGGTTACTACGAGCAGTACTTC	CASSRGTGGYYEQYF
.	TRBV5-5	few	14	TRBJ1-1	TGTGCCAGCAGCGGATGGTTGACCCCCACTGAAGCTTTCTTT	CASSGWLTPTEAFF
.	TRBV6-1	.	12	TRBJ1-1	TGTGCCAGCCCCCCTCAGGGATTCGAAGCTTTCTTT	CASPPQGFEAFF
.	TRBV11-3	.	20	TRBJ1-1	TGTGCCAGCAGCTTAGATAGTTTGATCCTCTTTTTACCCCTAAACACTGAAGCTTTCTTT	CASSLDSLILFLPLNTEAFF
.	TRBV18	few	14	TRBJ2-7	TGTGCCAGCTCACCACGCGGGGACTCCTACGAGCAGTACTTC	CASSPRGDSYEQYF
.	TRBV10-1	.	14	TRBJ1-2	TGCGCCAGCAGACCCGGACAGCGCGACTATGGCTACACCTTC	CASRPGQRDYGYTF
.	TRBV29-1	.	12	TRBJ2-3	TGCAGCGTTGGGCAGGGTGGAGATACGCAGTATTTT	CSVGQGGDTQYF
TRBD1	TRBV12-3/TRBV12-4	.	14	TRBJ2-7	TGTGCCAGCAGCACCGACAGGGACTCCTACGAGCAGTACTTC	CASSTDRDSYEQYF
.	TRBV14	few	16	TRBJ2-6	TGTGCCAGCAGCCAAATCAGGGGCTCTGGGGCCAACGTCCTGACTTTC	CASSQIRGSGANVLTF
.	TRBV7-8	many	15	TRBJ1-5	TGTGCCAGCAGCTTAGAGGGCAGCAGCAATCAGCCCCAGCATTTT	CASSLEGSSNQPQHF
TRBD1	TRBV29-1	.	14	TRBJ2-7	TGCAGCGTTGTTGACAGGGGGACCACCTACGAGCAGTACTTC	CSVVDRGTTYEQYF
.	TRBV19	few	14	TRBJ1-5	TGTGCCAGCACCCGGCAGGGTCTCTCTCAGCCCCAGCATTTT	CASTRQGLSQPQHF
.	TRBV3-1	few	15	TRBJ2-7	TGTGCCAGCAGCGACGGGACAACTCCCTCCTACGAGCAGTACTTC	CASSDGTTPSYEQYF
.	TRBV20-1	few	12	TRBJ2-3	TGCAGTGCTATGGGGGGTACAGATACGCAGTATTTT	CSAMGGTDTQYF
TRBD2	TRBV5-4	.	15	TRBJ2-7	TGTGCCAGCAGCCTACCGGGACTAGCGGGGAATGAGCAGTACTTC	CASSLPGLAGNEQYF